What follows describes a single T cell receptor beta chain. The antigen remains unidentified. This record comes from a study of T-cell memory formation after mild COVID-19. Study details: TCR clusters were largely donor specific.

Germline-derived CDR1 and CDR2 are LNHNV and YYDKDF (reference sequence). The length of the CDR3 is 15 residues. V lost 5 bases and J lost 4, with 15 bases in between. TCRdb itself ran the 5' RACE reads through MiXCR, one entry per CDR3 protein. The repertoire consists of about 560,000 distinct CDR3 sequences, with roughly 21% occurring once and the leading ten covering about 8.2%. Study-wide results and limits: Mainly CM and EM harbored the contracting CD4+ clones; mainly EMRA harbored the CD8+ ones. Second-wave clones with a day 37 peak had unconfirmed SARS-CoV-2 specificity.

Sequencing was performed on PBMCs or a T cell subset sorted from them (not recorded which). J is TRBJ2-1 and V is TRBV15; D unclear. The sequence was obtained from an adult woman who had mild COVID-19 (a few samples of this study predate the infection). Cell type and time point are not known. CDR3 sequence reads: CATSPSPSGYNEQFF. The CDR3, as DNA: TGTGCCACCAGCCCCAGTCCGAGTGGTTACAATGAGCAGTTCTTC.